The 15 T cell receptor beta chains listed next were all sequenced from one sample in a study of CD8 T cells in ankylosing spondylitis. TCRdb processed the 5' RACE reads anew with MiXCR; each CDR3 protein has one entry. The sample consists of roughly 100,000 distinct CDR3 sequences, 7.5% to 9% of them appearing once. Sequencing was done on a sample of blood, either unsorted or a sorted T cell fraction (not recorded which). The receptors stem from a male donor with ankylosing spondylitis or in good health (not recorded which).

The gene calls are TRBV9 and TRBJ2-2; a weak D match, TRBD2 (5 bases). Per germline, CDR1 SGDLS and CDR2 YYNGEE. This CDR3 has 20 residues. V was trimmed by 3 bases and J by 5 bases, leaving 29 bases between them. Here the CDR3 DNA reads TGTGCCAGCAGCGGATCTCCCTTCGGGGTTTCCCTATTTCGGACCGGGGAGCTGTTTTTT. As protein: CASSGSPFGVSLFRTGELFF.

This clonotype was seen repeatedly, ten times or more. This sequence joins TRBV5-1 and TRBJ2-1; the D is unclear. V lost 2 bases, J lost 0 bases, and 12 bases lay in between. This CDR3 spans 16 amino acids. Looked up from germline, CDR1 is SGHRS and CDR2 is YFSETQ. The CDR3 DNA reads as TGCGCCAGCAGCTTTTTCATCCCCAGCTCCTACAATGAGCAGTTCTTC. Its protein is CASSFFIPSSYNEQFF.

The sample holds many counts of this clonotype. This sequence joins TRBV14 and TRBJ1-2; D might be TRBD1 (5 bases). This CDR3 contains 17 residues. Trimming pared 3 bases from V and 4 bases from J, leaving 21 bases between. Germline V gives CDR1 SGHDN, CDR2 FVKESK. DNA of the CDR3: TGTGCCAGCAGCCAGAACGCCGGAGGGGAGGGAAGCTATGGCTACACCTTC. Its protein product is CASSQNAGGEGSYGYTF.

Many counts were recorded for this clonotype. The chain uses TRBV27 and TRBJ2-5; the D is unclear. The germline V gene has CDR1 MNHEY and CDR2 SMNVEV (reference sequence). The CDR3 extends over 14 amino acids. V lost 2 bases and J lost 1, with 8 bases in between. The CDR3 DNA sequence: TGTGCCAGCAGTTTACGCCAAACCCAAGAGACCCAGTACTTC. This sequence encodes CASSLRQTQETQYF.

This clonotype was seen at least ten times. This chain uses TRBV15 with TRBJ2-7; possible D gene TRBD1, 5 bases. The CDR3 length is 14 residues. V was clipped by 5 bases and J by 0 bases, with 11 bases between them. Per the germline V gene, CDR1 is LNHNV and CDR2 is YYDKDF (reference sequence). The CDR3 protein is CATSATESSYEQYF. CDR3 DNA sequence: TGTGCCACCAGCGCGACAGAGAGCTCCTACGAGCAGTACTTC.

The J gene is TRBJ2-3, the V gene TRBV20-1; D unclear. The germline CDR1 and CDR2 sequences are DFQATT and SNEGSKA (reference sequence). The CDR3 is 13 residues long. The germline V and J ends were trimmed by 7 bases and 3 bases, with 14 bases remaining between them. The CDR3 reads CSVTQISTDTQYF. The CDR3 DNA follows: TGCAGTGTCACTCAAATCTCGACAGATACGCAGTATTTT.

In this sample, this clonotype turned up a few times. V usage is TRBV7-2 and J usage is TRBJ2-6; unclear D gene. The germline V and J ends were trimmed by 5 bases and 2 bases, with 10 bases remaining between them. The CDR3 runs 15 residues. The germline gives CDR1 SGHTA, CDR2 FQGNSA. The DNA for the CDR3 is TGTGCCAGCAGCCCCCCCTCCCCTGGGGCCAACGTCCTGACTTTC. Encoded protein: CASSPPSPGANVLTF.

This clonotype was found many times. The CDR3 protein is CSARADGSYEQYF. CDR3 DNA: TGCAGTGCTAGAGCAGACGGGTCCTACGAGCAGTACTTC. The rearrangement links TRBV20-1 to TRBJ2-7; D ambiguous. Deletions cut 1 base from V and 1 base from J, with 8 bases between. Germline V gives CDR1 DFQATT, CDR2 SNEGSKA (reference sequence). This CDR3 contains 13 residues.

The table lists this clonotype with many counts. This chain joins TRBV11-3 and TRBJ1-6; D is uncertain. Trimming pared 1 base from V and 8 bases from J, leaving 9 bases between. Germline V gene lookup returns CDR1 SGHNT and CDR2 YENEEA. The CDR3 contains 14 residues. As DNA, the CDR3 is TGTGCCAGCAGCTTAGGGCCCAGAGATTCACCCCTCCACTTT. This codes for CASSLGPRDSPLHF.

This clonotype was seen repeatedly, ten times or more. This rearrangement joins TRBV7-2 to TRBJ1-5; 10 bases match TRBD1. V lost 5 bases, J lost 4 bases, and 5 bases stayed unmatched. The CDR3 covers 15 residues. Germline lookup yields CDR1 SGHTA and CDR2 FQGNSA. This CDR3 reads CASSPGTGVNQPQHF. The CDR3 DNA sequence: TGTGCCAGCAGCCCTGGGACAGGGGTGAATCAGCCCCAGCATTTT.

V and J are TRBV5-4 and TRBJ2-3; 11 bases line up with TRBD1. V lost 4 bases and J lost 1; bases outside the gene matches: 11. CDR3 length equals 18 residues. CDR1 and CDR2 from the germline V gene are SGHNT and YYREEE (reference sequence). CDR3 residues: CASSRLRTGGAGTDTQYF. CDR3 bases: TGTGCCAGCAGCCGACTGAGGACAGGGGGCGCTGGCACAGATACGCAGTATTTT. Full variable domain (rest looked up from reference TRBV5-4 and TRBJ2-3): ETGVTQSPTHLIKTRGQQVTLRCSSQSGHNTVSWYQQALGQGPQFIFQYYREEENGRGNFPPRFSGLQFPNYSSELNVNALELDDSALYLCASSRLRTGGAGTDTQYFGPGTRLTVL.

This clonotype was counted only a few times. The chain's CDR3 is CASSISEDQETQYF. The CDR3 DNA sequence: TGTGCCAGCAGCATATCAGAGGACCAAGAGACCCAGTACTTC. V and J are TRBV11-2 and TRBJ2-5; D uncertain. CDR3 size: 14 residues. Germline-derived CDR1 and CDR2 are SGHAT and FQNNGV. The V gene lost 5 bases and the J gene lost 0 bases, with 10 bases spanning the gap.

This clonotype was picked up many times. This chain links TRBV7-3 with TRBJ2-1; the match to TRBD2 covers 12 bases. This CDR3 contains 17 residues. Germline V gene lookup returns CDR1 SGHTA and CDR2 FQGTGA. With V trimmed by 1 base and J by 9 bases, 10 bases remained unmatched. The CDR3, as DNA: TGTGCCAGCAGCTTAAGGGCGGTGGCTAGCGGGGGGGTTGAGCAGTTCTTC. Its protein is CASSLRAVASGGVEQFF.

This clonotype was detected only a few times. The chain recombines TRBV7-8 with TRBJ2-1; perhaps TRBD2 as D (6 bases). The CDR3 contains 17 residues. Germline CDR1 and CDR2: SGHVS and FQNEAQ. Deletions cut 1 base from V and 0 bases from J, with 13 bases between. CDR3 amino acids: CASSLGLRGRSYNEQFF. CDR3 DNA sequence: TGTGCCAGCAGCTTAGGGTTGCGGGGCCGCTCCTACAATGAGCAGTTCTTC.

This clonotype was seen repeatedly, ten times or more. The chain recombines TRBV19 with TRBJ1-1, with unresolved D. The CDR3 is 17 amino acids. CDR1 LNHDA and CDR2 SQIVND come from the germline V gene (reference sequence). The V end lost 6 bases, the J end lost 5 bases, and 25 bases lay between the germline ends. The CDR3 loop is CASRPLGRRNLGTEAFF. For the CDR3, the DNA is TGTGCCAGTAGGCCTTTAGGTAGAAGAAACCTCGGGACTGAAGCTTTCTTT.